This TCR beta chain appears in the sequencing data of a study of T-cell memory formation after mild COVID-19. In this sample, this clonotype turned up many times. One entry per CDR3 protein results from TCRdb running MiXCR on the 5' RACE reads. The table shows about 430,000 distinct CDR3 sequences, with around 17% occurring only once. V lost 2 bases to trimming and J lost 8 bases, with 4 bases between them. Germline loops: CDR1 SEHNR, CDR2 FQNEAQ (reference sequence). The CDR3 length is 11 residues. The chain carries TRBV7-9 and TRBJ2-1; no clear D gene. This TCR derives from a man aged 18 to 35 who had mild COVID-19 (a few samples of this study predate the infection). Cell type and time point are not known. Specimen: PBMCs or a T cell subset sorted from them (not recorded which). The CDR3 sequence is CASSLYDEQFF. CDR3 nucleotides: TGTGCCAGCAGCTTATACGATGAGCAGTTCTTC.